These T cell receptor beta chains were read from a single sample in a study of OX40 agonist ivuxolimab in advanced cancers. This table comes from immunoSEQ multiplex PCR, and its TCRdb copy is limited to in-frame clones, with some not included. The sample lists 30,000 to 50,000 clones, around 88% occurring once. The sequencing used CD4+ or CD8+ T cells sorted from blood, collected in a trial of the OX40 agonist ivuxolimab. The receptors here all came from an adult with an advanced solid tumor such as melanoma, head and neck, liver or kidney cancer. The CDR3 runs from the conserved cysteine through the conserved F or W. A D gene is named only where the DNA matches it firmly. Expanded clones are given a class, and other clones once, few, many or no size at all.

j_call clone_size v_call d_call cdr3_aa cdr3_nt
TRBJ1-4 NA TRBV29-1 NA CSVGQDPYEKLFF TGCAGCGTTGGACAGGATCCCTATGAAAAACTGTTTTTT
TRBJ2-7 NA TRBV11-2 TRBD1 CASRLEGQGEQYF TGTGCCAGCAGGCTTGAAGGACAGGGAGAGCAGTACTTC
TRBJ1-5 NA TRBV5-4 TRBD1 CASSQTGEGNQPQHF TGTGCCAGCAGCCAGACAGGGGAGGGCAATCAGCCCCAGCATTTT
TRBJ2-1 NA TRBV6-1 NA CASSGGTGNSYNEQFF TGTGCCAGCAGTGGGGGGACTGGCAACTCCTACAATGAGCAGTTCTTC
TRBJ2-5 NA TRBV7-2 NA CASSLLRGIQETQYF TGTGCCAGCAGCTTACTTCGTGGGATCCAAGAGACCCAGTACTTC
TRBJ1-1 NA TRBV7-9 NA CASSLEGGTEAFF TGTGCCAGCAGCTTAGAAGGGGGCACTGAAGCTTTCTTT
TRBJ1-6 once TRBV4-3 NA CASSQGTDLPNNSPLHF TGCGCCAGCAGCCAAGGGACAGACCTTCCCAATAATTCACCCCTCCACTTT
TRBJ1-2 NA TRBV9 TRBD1 CASSVGQGGYGYTF TGTGCCAGCAGCGTAGGACAGGGAGGCTATGGCTACACCTTC
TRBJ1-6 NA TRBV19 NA CASSIAWASNSPLHF TGTGCCAGTAGTATAGCCTGGGCCTCTAATTCACCCCTCCACTTT
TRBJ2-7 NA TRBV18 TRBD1 CASSLDRGPYEQYF TGTGCCAGCTCTCTAGACAGGGGGCCCTACGAGCAGTACTTC
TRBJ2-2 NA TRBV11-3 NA CASSLGQGNTGELFF TGTGCCAGCAGCTTAGGTCAGGGGAACACCGGGGAGCTGTTTTTT
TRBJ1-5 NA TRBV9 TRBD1 CASSAGTGWGSDAGQPQHF TGTGCCAGCAGCGCCGGGACAGGGTGGGGTTCGGATGCGGGTCAGCCCCAGCATTTT
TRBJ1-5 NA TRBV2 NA CASSERGGGNQPQHF TGTGCCAGCAGTGAACGGGGCGGTGGCAATCAGCCCCAGCATTTT
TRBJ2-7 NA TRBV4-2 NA CASSLQGSDEQYF TGTGCCAGCAGCTTACAGGGCTCCGACGAGCAGTACTTC
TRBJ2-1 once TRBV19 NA CASSMGQGRSYNEQFF TGTGCCAGTAGTATGGGTCAGGGCCGCTCCTACAATGAGCAGTTCTTC
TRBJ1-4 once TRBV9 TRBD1 CASSVDRGTNEKLFF TGTGCCAGCAGCGTAGACAGGGGAACTAATGAAAAACTGTTTTTT
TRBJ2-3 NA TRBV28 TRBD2 CASSPRLAVNGTDTQYF TGTGCCAGCAGCCCACGACTAGCGGTTAATGGCACAGATACGCAGTATTTT
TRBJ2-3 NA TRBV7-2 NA CASSFGLSTDTQYF TGTGCCAGCAGCTTCGGACTGAGCACAGATACGCAGTATTTT
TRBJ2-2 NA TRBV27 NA CASSESEYGELFF TGTGCCAGCAGTGAAAGCGAGTACGGGGAGCTGTTTTTT
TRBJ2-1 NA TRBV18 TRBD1 CASSPPGGHNEQFF TGTGCCAGCTCACCGCCAGGGGGCCACAATGAGCAGTTCTTC
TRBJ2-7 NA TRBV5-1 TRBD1 CASSKDRGTYEQYF TGCGCCAGCAGCAAGGACAGGGGTACGTACGAGCAGTACTTC
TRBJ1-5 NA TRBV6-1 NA CASSVPPYSNQPQHF TGTGCCAGCAGCGTCCCTCCCTATAGCAATCAGCCCCAGCATTTT
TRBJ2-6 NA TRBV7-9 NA CASSPGRFSGANVLTF TGTGCCAGCAGCCCGGGACGGTTCTCTGGGGCCAACGTCCTGACTTTC
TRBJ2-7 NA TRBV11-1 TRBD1 CASSRRQGMDYEQYF TGTGCCAGCAGCCGCCGACAGGGGATGGATTACGAGCAGTACTTC
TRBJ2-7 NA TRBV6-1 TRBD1 CASSASGTGGYEQYF TGTGCCAGCAGTGCTTCCGGGACAGGGGGCTACGAGCAGTACTTC
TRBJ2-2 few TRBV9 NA CASSVAPWDTGELFF TGTGCCAGCAGCGTAGCTCCTTGGGACACCGGGGAGCTGTTTTTT
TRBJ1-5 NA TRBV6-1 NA CASSDSPIWTQHF TGTGCCAGCAGTGACAGCCCGATCTGGACCCAGCATTTT
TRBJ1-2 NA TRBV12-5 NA CASGLAMEAFGTYTF TGTGCTAGTGGTTTGGCCATGGAGGCATTTGGTACCTACACCTTC
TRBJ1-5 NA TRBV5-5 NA CASSRDPSNQPQHF TGTGCCAGCAGCCGGGACCCAAGCAATCAGCCCCAGCATTTT
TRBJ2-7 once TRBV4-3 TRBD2 CASSARLAGVYEQYF TGCGCCAGCAGCGCCCGACTAGCGGGGGTCTACGAGCAGTACTTC
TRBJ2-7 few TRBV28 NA CASSLLGYEVYEQYF TGTGCCAGCAGTTTACTGGGGTATGAGGTCTACGAGCAGTACTTC
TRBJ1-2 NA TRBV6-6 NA CASKHTYGYTF TGTGCCAGCAAGCACACCTATGGCTACACCTTC
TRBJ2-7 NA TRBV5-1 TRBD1 CASARGGTGVYEQYF TGCGCCAGCGCCCGCGGGGGGACAGGGGTGTACGAGCAGTACTTC
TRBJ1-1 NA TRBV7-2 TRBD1 CASTEITGGYTEAFF TGTGCCAGCACGGAGATAACAGGGGGCTACACTGAAGCTTTCTTT
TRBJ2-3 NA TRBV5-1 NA CASSPLGAVTDTQYF TGCGCCAGCAGCCCCCTCGGAGCAGTCACAGATACGCAGTATTTT
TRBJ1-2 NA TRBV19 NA CASKQGHRRPANYGYTF TGTGCCAGTAAACAGGGACACCGAAGGCCGGCTAACTATGGCTACACCTTC
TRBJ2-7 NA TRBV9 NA CASSVAGANYEQYF TGTGCCAGCAGCGTAGCGGGGGCCAACTACGAGCAGTACTTC
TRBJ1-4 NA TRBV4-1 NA CASSPDIRQARGEKLFF TGCGCCAGCAGCCCCGACATAAGACAGGCTCGGGGTGAAAAACTGTTTTTT
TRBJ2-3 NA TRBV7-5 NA CVRSRGGGSTDTQYF TGTGTCAGAAGCAGGGGTGGGGGTAGCACAGATACGCAGTATTTT
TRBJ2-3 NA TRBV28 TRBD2 CASSPGLLIGTDTQYF TGTGCCAGCAGTCCGGGACTACTCATAGGAACAGATACGCAGTATTTT
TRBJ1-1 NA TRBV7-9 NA CASTSWGEAFF TGTGCCAGCACCTCATGGGGGGAAGCTTTCTTT